This TCR beta chain came from a study of T and B cells in COVID-19 patients. In the study overall: COVID-19 patients gave peripheral blood either during active infection or after recovery. The recovered cohort's median age was approximately 37 years, versus about 63 years in active infection. Study outcomes and limitations: Clonality of TRB repertoires was high in active COVID-19; recovery brought above-healthy diversity and richness.

Multiplex PCR with BIOMED2 TRB-A/B primer pools amplified TRB rearrangements. Via MiXCR, TCRdb re-called the multiplex PCR reads, giving one row per CDR3 protein. In the table there are thousands of distinct CDR3 sequences, 25% to 30% of which are singletons. V lost 4 bases and J 0 bases, leaving 13 bases between the germline ends. CDR3 size: 16 residues. Germline V gene lookup returns CDR1 LNHDA and CDR2 SQIVND (reference sequence). TRB was amplified from about 260-540 ng of blood genomic DNA. This clonotype counts as medium-sized. Antigen unknown. The V call is TRBV19, the J call TRBJ1-3, with D unresolved. The source material was blood. This TCR was sampled from a human donor with active COVID-19. The donor label of this sample is uncertain. As DNA, the CDR3 is TGTGCCAGTAGTACCCTCGCTGGTCTCTCTGGAAACACCATATATTTT. Protein sequence: CASSTLAGLSGNTIYF. The variable domain in full, completed from reference TRBV19 and TRBJ1-3, reads DGGITQSPKYLFRKEGQNVTLSCEQNLNHDAMYWYRQDPGQGLRLIYYSQIVNDFQKGDIAEGYSVSREKKESFPLTVTSAQKNPTAFYLCASSTLAGLSGNTIYFGEGSWLTVV.